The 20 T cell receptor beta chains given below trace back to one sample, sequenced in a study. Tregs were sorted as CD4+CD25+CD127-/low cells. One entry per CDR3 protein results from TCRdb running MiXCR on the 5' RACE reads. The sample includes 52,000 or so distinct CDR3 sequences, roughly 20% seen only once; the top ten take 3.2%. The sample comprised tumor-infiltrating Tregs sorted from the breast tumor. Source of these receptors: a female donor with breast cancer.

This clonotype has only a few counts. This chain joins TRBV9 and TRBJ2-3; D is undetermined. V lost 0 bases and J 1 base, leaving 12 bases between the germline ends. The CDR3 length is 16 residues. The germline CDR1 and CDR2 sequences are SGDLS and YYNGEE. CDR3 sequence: CASSVDSSFGTDTQYF. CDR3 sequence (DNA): TGTGCCAGCAGCGTAGATTCTAGTTTCGGCACAGATACGCAGTATTTT. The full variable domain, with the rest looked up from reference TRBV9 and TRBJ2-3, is DSGVTQTPKHLITATGQRVTLRCSPRSGDLSVYWYQQSLDQGLQFLIQYYNGEERAKGNILERFSAQQFPDLHSELNLSSLELGDSALYFCASSVDSSFGTDTQYFGPGTRLTVL.

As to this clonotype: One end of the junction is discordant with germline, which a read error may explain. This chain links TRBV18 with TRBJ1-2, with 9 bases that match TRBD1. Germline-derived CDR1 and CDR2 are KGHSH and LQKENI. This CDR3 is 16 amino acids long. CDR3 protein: CASTPQSGQGVSGYTF. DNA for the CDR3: TGTGCCAGCACACCACAGTCGGGACAGGGCGTGTCGGGCTACACCTTC.

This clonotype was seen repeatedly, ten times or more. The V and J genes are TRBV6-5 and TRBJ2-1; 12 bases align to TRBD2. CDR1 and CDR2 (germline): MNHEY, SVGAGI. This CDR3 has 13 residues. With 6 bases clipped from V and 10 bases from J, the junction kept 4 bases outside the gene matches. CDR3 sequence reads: CASRSGLAGEQFF. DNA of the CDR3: TGTGCCAGCAGGTCGGGACTAGCGGGCGAGCAGTTCTTC.

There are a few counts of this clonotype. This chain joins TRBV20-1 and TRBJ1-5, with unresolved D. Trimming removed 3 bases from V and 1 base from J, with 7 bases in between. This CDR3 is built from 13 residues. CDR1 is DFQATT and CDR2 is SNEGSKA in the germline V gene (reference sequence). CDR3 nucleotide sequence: TGCAGTGCTAGGGTGGGGAGCAATCAGCCCCAGCATTTT. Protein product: CSARVGSNQPQHF.

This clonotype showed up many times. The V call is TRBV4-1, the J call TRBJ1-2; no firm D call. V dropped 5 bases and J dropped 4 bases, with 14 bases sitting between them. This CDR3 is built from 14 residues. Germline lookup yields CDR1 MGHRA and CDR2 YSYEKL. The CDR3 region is CASSDRRRSYGYTF. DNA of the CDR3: TGCGCCAGCAGCGATAGACGGCGATCCTATGGCTACACCTTC.

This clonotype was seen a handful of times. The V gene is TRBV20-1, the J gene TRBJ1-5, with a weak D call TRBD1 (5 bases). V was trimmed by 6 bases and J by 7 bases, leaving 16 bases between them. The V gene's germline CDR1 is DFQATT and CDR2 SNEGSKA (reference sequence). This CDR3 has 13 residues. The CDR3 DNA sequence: TGCAGTGCCTCAGTACGGGGCGGACAGCCCCAGCATTTT. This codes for CSASVRGGQPQHF.

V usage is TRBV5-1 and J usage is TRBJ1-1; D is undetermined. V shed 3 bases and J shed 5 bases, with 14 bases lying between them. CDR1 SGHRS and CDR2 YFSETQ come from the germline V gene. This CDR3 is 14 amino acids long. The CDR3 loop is CASSSGTPGTEAFF. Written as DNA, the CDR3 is TGCGCCAGCAGCTCAGGAACTCCGGGGACTGAAGCTTTCTTT.

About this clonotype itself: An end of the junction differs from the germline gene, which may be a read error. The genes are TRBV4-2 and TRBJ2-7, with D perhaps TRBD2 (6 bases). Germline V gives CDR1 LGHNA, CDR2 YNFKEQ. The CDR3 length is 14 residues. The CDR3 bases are TGTGCCAGCAGCCGGCGGGGTACCCCCTACGAACAGTACTTC. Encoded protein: CASSRRGTPYEQYF.

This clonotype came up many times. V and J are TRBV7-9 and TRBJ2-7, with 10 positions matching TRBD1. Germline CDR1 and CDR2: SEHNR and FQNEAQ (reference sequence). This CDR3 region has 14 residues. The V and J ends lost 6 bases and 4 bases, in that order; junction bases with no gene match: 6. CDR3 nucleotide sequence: TGTGCCAGCAGTTCGACAGGGGGCAGGTACGAGCAGTACTTC. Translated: CASSSTGGRYEQYF.

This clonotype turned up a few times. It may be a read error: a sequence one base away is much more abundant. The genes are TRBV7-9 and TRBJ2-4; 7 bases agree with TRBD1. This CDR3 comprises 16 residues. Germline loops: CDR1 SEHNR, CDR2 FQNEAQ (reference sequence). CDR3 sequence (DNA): TGTGCCAGCAGCTCACGACAGGGTGGGGCCAAAAGCATTCAGTACTTC. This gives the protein CASSSRQGGAKSIQYF.

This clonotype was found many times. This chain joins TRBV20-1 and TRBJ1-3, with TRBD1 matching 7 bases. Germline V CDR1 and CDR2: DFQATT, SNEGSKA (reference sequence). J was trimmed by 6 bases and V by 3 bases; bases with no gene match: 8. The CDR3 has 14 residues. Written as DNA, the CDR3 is TGCAGTGCTAGCCTAGGGGGCCTATCAAACACCATATATTTT. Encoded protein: CSASLGGLSNTIYF.

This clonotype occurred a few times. CDR3 in DNA: TGCAGTGCTATTCAGGGGGCAGGGGAGACCCAGTACTTC. Translating it yields CSAIQGAGETQYF. The chain employs TRBV20-1 and TRBJ2-5, with TRBD1 matching 8 bases. The CDR3 totals 13 residues. In germline, CDR1 is DFQATT, CDR2 SNEGSKA (reference sequence). V lost 4 bases and J lost 5; bases outside the gene matches: 6.

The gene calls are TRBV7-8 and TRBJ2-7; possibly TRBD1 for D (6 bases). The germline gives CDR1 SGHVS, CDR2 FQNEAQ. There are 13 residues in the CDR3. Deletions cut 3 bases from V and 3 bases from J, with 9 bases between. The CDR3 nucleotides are TGTGCCAGCAGCTTCGCACAGGGCTACGAGCAGTACTTC. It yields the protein CASSFAQGYEQYF.

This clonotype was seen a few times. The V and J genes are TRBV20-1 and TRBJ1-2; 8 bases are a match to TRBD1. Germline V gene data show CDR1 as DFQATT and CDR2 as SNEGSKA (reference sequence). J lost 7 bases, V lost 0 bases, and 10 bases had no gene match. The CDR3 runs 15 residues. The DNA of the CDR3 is TGCAGTGCTAGAGATCTCGGGCAGGGGGCGAGTGGCTACACCTTC. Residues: CSARDLGQGASGYTF.

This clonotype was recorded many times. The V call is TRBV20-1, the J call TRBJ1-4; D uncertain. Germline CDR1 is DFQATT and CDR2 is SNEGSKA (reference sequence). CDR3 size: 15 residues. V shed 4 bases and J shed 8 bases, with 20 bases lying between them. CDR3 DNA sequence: TGCAGTGCTAAAGTTAGTTACGGCAATTGGGAAAAACTGTTTTTT. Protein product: CSAKVSYGNWEKLFF.

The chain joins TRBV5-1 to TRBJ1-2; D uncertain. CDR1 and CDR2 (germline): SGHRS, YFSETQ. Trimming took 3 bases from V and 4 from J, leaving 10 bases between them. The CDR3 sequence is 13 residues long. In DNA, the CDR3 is TGCGCCAGCAGCTACGGGCAGACCTATGGCTACACCTTC. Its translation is CASSYGQTYGYTF. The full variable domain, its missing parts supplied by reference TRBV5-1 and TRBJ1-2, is KAGVTQTPRYLIKTRGQQVTLSCSPISGHRSVSWYQQTPGQGLQFLFEYFSETQRNKGNFPGRFSGRQFSNSRSEMNVSTLELGDSALYLCASSYGQTYGYTFGSGTRLTVV.

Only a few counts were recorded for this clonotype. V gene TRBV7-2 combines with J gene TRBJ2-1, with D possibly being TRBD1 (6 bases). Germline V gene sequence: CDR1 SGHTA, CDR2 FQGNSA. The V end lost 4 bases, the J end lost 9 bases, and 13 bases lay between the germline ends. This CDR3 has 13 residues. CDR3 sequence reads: CASSYNRVGEQFF. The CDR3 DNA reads TGTGCCAGCAGCTATAACAGGGTCGGTGAGCAGTTCTTC. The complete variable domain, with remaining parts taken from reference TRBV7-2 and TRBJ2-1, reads GAGVSQSPSNKVTEKGKDVELRCDPISGHTALYWYRQSLGQGLEFLIYFQGNSAPDKSGLPSDRFSAERTGGSVSTLTIQRTQQEDSAVYLCASSYNRVGEQFFGPGTRLTVL.

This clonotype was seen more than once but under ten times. CDR3 in DNA: TGTGCCTGGAGTGTAGAGCGGGAGGGAAACATTCAGTACTTC. It encodes CAWSVEREGNIQYF. The chain combines TRBV30 with TRBJ2-4; the match to TRBD2 covers 10 bases. In germline, CDR1 is GTSNPN, CDR2 SVGIG (reference sequence). This CDR3 has 14 amino acids. V shed 0 bases and J 6 bases; nucleotides not matched to a gene: 2. The whole variable domain, remainder taken from reference TRBV30 and TRBJ2-4, is SQTIHQWPATLVQPVGSPLSLECTVEGTSNPNLYWYRQAAGRGLQLLFYSVGIGQISSEVPQNLSASRPQDRQFILSSKKLLLSDSGFYLCAWSVEREGNIQYFGAGTRLSVL.

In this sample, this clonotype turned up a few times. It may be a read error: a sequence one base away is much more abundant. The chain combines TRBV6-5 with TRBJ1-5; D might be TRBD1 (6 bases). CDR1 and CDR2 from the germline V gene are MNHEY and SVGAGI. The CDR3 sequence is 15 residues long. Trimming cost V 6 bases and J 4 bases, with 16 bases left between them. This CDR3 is CASRKAWTENQPQHF. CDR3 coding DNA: TGTGCCAGCAGGAAGGCCTGGACAGAGAATCAGCCCCAGCATTTT.

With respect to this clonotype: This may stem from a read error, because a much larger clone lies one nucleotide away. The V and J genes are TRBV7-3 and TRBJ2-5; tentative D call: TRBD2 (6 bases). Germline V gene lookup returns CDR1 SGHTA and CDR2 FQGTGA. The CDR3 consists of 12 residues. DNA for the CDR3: TGTGCCAGCAGTTTACTTCGGGAGACCCAGCACTTC. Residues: CASSLLRETQHF.